The sample holds a few counts of the clone carrying this TCR beta chain. In germline, CDR1 is MDHEN, CDR2 SYDVKM. The ends lost 11 bases at V and 3 bases at J; junction bases unmatched: 31. The CDR3 is made up of 21 amino acids. The data were taken from a study of blood T cell repertoires in COVID-19. Clones were sequenced by immunoSEQ multiplex PCR, and TCRdb holds only the in-frame ones, with some missing. The sample records some 66,000 clones, approximately 80% being singletons. The clonotype comes from a woman older than 75 with acute or convalescent COVID-19. V and J are TRBV28 and TRBJ2-4; 7 nucleotides align to TRBD2. Sequences were obtained from peripheral blood. The CDR3 nucleotides are TGTGCCGGTGGGACGAGAGGACTGCTGCGAGGGAGGGCCCTCGACAAAAACATTCAGTACTTC. Protein sequence: CAGGTRGLLRGRALDKNIQYF.